Detailed here is one T cell receptor beta chain. These data are taken from a study of shared T cell receptors in the human thymus. The V and J ends lost 3 bases and 8 bases respectively, with 13 bases between them. The CDR3 totals 13 residues. The germline V gene has CDR1 MNHEY and CDR2 SMNVEV (reference sequence). The table came from immunoSEQ multiplex PCR; TCRdb's copy has only in-frame clones and leaves some out. The data show 500,000 to 550,000 clones, with about 80% seen just once and more than 0.01% held by the top ten. In addition, the sample was reused for a study of human thymus T cells. As reported in that work: The related literature has documented a marked overlap of thymic repertoires among unrelated individuals.

The rearrangement joins TRBV27 to TRBJ1-2; D gene uncertain. The clonotype was recovered from a boy less than two years old with a congenital heart defect. The specimen was thymocytes. The CDR3 region has the DNA TGTGCCAGCAGTTTGCTTGCGGGGAAGGGCTACACCTTC. Translated: CASSLLAGKGYTF.